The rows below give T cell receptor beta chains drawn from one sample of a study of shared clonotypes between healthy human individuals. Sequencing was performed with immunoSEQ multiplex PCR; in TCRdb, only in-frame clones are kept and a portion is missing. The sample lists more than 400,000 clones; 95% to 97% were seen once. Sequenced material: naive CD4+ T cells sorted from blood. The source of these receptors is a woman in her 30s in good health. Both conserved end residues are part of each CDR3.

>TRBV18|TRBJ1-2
CASSPPSLGTNYGYTF
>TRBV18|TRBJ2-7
CASSPRPSQGLYEQYF
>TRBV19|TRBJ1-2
CATNPSRLNYGYTF
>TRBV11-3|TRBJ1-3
CASSLAGIGAGNTIYF
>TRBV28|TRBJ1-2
CASKSRRTGFFGYTF
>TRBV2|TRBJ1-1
CASSGQGMNTEAFF
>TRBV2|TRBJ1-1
CASITTGRTEAFF
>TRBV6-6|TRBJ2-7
CASTGLAGVVYEQYF
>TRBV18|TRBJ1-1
CASSPGQENTEAFF
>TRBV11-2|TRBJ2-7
CASSRGRTGVEQYF
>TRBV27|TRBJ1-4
CASSPTGYNEKLFF